Shown below are 7 T cell receptor beta chains from a single sample sequenced in a study of T-cell reconstitution after alpha-beta-depleted transplantation in children. Construction of the TCRbeta library involved unique molecular identifiers. One entry per CDR3 protein, called by TCRdb with MiXCR from the PCR reads. The sample records a few hundred thousand distinct CDR3 sequences, about 6.6% being singletons. This specimen was PBMCs, taken before TCRalphabeta/CD19-depleted stem cell transplant. All receptors derive from a boy aged 2-9 years with acute lymphoblastic leukemia, due to receive a stem cell transplant.

This clonotype was seen only a few times. The chain carries TRBV19 and TRBJ2-3; D is perhaps TRBD1 (5 bases). Per germline, CDR1 LNHDA and CDR2 SQIVND (reference sequence). V was shortened by 10 bases and J by 0 bases, with 14 bases between the two germline ends. This CDR3 contains 14 residues. CDR3 residues: CATSETASTDTQYF. The CDR3 DNA reads as TGTGCCACCTCCGAGACAGCTAGCACAGATACGCAGTATTTT. Variable domain in full (rest from reference TRBV19 and TRBJ2-3): DGGITQSPKYLFRKEGQNVTLSCEQNLNHDAMYWYRQDPGQGLRLIYYSQIVNDFQKGDIAEGYSVSREKKESFPLTVTSAQKNPTAFYLCATSETASTDTQYFGPGTRLTVL.

This clonotype was counted many times. The chain uses TRBV5-1 and TRBJ2-2; 8 nucleotides agree with TRBD1. From germline, CDR1 is SGHRS and CDR2 YFSETQ. CDR3 length: 15 amino acids. V shed 3 bases, J shed 4 bases, and the junction held 5 bases outside the gene matches. As DNA, the CDR3 is TGCGCCAGCAGCTCGTCAGGGACAGGCACCGGGGAGCTGTTTTTT. This encodes CASSSSGTGTGELFF.

This clonotype was counted ten times or more. The J gene is TRBJ1-1, the V gene TRBV4-3; 7 bases align to TRBD1. CDR3 length equals 14 residues. Germline V gene lookup returns CDR1 LGHNA and CDR2 YSLEER. Unmatched junction bases numbered 2, after V lost 0 bases and J lost 4 bases. The CDR3 is CASSQEAGGTEAFF. The CDR3 DNA reads TGCGCCAGCAGCCAAGAGGCAGGGGGCACTGAAGCTTTCTTT.

This clonotype was seen ten or more times. J is TRBJ2-1 and V is TRBV6-5, with 7 bases lining up with TRBD2. The CDR3 runs 15 residues. The J segment lost 5 bases and the V segment lost 0 bases, leaving 4 bases of the junction unmatched. CDR1 and CDR2 (germline): MNHEY, SVGAGI. DNA of the CDR3: TGTGCCAGCAGTTACTCTCCGACTAGCAACAATGAGCAGTTCTTC. Encoded protein: CASSYSPTSNNEQFF.

For this clonotype: A junction boundary mismatches the germline segment, possibly from a read error. J is TRBJ2-1 and V is TRBV12-3 or TRBV12-4, with 9 positions matching TRBD2. The CDR3 extends over 15 amino acids. CDR3 nucleotides: TGTGCCAGCAGTTTAGGCGGGGGGGGCGGCAATGACCAGTTCTTC. Protein product: CASSLGGGGGNDQFF.

The chain couples TRBV2 to TRBJ1-2, with a weak D call TRBD1 (6 bases). CDR1 is SNHLY and CDR2 is FYNNEI in the germline V gene. CDR3 length equals 12 residues. Trimming shortened V by 10 bases and J by 1 base, and 10 bases separated the two germline ends. CDR3 coding DNA: TGTGCCACCCCACAGGGTAACTATGGCTACACCTTC. Translation: CATPQGNYGYTF.

A few counts support this clonotype. The rearrangement joins TRBV20-1 to TRBJ1-5; the match to TRBD1 covers 7 bases. Germline CDR1 and CDR2: DFQATT and SNEGSKA (reference sequence). The J segment lost 6 bases and the V segment lost 5 bases, leaving 10 bases of the junction unmatched. CDR3 length: 14 residues. The DNA for the CDR3 is TGCAGTGCTTGGAAAGGGGGCGAGGGTCAGCCCCAGCATTTT. Translation: CSAWKGGEGQPQHF.